Reported below is one TCR beta chain. This sample was taken from a study of blood T cells in healthy people across ages. The CDR3 consists of 12 residues. V was trimmed by 4 bases and J by 7 bases, leaving 11 bases between them. Germline V CDR1 and CDR2: DFQATT, SNEGSKA (reference sequence). Primed by a sample-barcoded 5' primer and a J-beta primer mix, a second PCR proceeded for 7 to 11 cycles. TCRdb redid the calling of the 5' RACE reads with MiXCR, one entry per CDR3 protein. The sample gives 650,000 to 1,000,000 distinct CDR3 sequences, under 40% of which show up once; roughly 13% is in the top ten.

The chain has TRBV20-1 and TRBJ2-1; D unresolved. This TCR derives from a man aged 18 to 30 in good health. Sequencing was carried out using blood. Here the CDR3 reads CSATDIGNEQFF. In DNA, the CDR3 is TGCAGTGCTACAGACATTGGGAATGAGCAGTTCTTC.